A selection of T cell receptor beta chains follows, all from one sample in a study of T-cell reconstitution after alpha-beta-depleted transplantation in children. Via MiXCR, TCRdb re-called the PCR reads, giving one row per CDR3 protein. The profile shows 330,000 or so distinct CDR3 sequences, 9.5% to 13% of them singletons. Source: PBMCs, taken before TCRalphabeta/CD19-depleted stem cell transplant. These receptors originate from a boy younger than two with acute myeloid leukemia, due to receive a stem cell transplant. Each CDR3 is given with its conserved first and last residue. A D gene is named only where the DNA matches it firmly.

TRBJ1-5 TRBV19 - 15 CPSKGQGPFNQPQHF
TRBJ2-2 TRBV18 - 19 CASSPPYQQGPLNTGELFF
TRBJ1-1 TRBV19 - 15 CASSMPQGLNTEAFF
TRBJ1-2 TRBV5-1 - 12 CASSNREGGYTF
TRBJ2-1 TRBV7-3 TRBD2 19 CASSLLNPLAGDGYNEQFF
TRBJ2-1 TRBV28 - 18 CASSLPRGVSSSYNEQFF
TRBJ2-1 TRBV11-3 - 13 CASSLAGRSEQFF
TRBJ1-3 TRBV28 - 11 CASNAGSPIYF
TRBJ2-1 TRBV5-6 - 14 CASSFTGNHAEQFF
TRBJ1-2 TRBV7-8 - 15 CASSLARWANYGYTF
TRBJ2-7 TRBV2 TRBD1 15 CASRDRVYSAYEQYF
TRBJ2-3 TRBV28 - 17 CASSALWLGPRSDTQYF
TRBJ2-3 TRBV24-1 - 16 CATSDFGVKSTDTQYF
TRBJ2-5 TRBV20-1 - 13 CSARVRAGETQYF
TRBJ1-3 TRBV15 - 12 CATSREGAPLYF
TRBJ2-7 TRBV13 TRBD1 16 CASSLPGQGATYEQYF
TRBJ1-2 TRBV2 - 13 CAIEDRLNYGYTF
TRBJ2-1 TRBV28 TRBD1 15 CASRLIGQGADEQFF
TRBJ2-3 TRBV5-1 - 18 CASSLTAQATTGADTQYF
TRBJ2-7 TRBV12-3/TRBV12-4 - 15 CASSLGIIATYEQYF
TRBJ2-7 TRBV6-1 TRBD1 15 CASSLFDRVGGEQYF
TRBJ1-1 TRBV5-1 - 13 CASSLQSGTEAFF
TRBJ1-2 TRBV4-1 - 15 CASSPQGNSNYGYTF
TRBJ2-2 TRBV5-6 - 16 CASSVSSGVLGGELFF
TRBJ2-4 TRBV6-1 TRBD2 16 CASRGTSGGTKNIQYF
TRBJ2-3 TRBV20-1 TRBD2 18 CSATLGTSGIVGTDTQYF
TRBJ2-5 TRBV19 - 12 CASVPRPRTQYF
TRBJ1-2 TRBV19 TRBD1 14 CASSIGTGPYGYTF
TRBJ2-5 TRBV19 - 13 CASSQTGQETQYF
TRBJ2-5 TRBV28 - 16 CASSLDISHVRETQYF
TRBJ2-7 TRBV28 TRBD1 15 CASRWDRGPTYEQYF
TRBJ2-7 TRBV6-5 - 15 CASSYHSGPSYEQYF
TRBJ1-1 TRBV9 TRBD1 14 CASSVTGSNTEAFF
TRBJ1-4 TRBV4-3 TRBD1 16 CASSHAQGAVNEKLFF
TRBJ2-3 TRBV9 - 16 CASSVGARGRTDTQYF
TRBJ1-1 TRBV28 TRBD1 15 CASSSRQGGDTEAFF
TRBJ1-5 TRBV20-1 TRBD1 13 CSAKTGLVQPQHF
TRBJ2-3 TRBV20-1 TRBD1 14 CSAPGGIGTDTQYF
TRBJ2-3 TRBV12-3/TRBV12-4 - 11 CATESTDTQYF
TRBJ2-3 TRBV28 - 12 CASSPGRDTQYF
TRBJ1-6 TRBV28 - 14 CASRRVPYNSPLHF
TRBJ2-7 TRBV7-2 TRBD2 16 CASSLEPGLASYEQYF
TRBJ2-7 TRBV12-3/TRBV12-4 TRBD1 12 CASSLRTGTKDF
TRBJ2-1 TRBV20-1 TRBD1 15 CSIQGNIDLYNEQFF